These T cell receptor beta chains were read from a single sample in a study of technical replicates of blood from a few donors. Assay: immunoSEQ multiplex PCR; the TCRdb copy retains only in-frame clones and omits some. The data hold around 76,000 clones, with 80% to 95% observed a single time. The sample consisted of T cells isolated from PBMCs. The origin of the receptors is a human donor in good health. CDR3s include the opening cysteine and the closing phenylalanine or tryptophan. A D gene is named only where the DNA matches it firmly. Not every row has a clone size; where given, it reads once, few, many or a size class.

d_gene | abundance | j_gene | v_gene | CDR3nt | CDR3aa
- | - | TRBJ1-4 | TRBV18 | TGTGCCAGCTCACAAGCTTATAATGAAAAACTGTTTTTT | CASSQAYNEKLFF
- | - | TRBJ1-4 | TRBV11-2 | TGTGCCAGCAGCTTAGATCTCGGCGGCCGGGAGGAAAAACTGTTTTTT | CASSLDLGGREEKLFF
- | - | TRBJ2-1 | TRBV9 | TGTGCCAGCAGCGTACAGTACTACAATGAGCAGTTCTTC | CASSVQYYNEQFF
TRBD2 | - | TRBJ2-3 | TRBV6-6 | TGTGCCAGCAGTTTCACAAGCGGGAGCCCAGATACGCAGTATTTT | CASSFTSGSPDTQYF
TRBD1 | - | TRBJ1-2 | TRBV2 | TGTGCCAGCACCTCCGGGACAGGGTATGGCTACACCTTC | CASTSGTGYGYTF
TRBD2 | - | TRBJ2-1 | TRBV5-4 | TGTGCCAGCAGGATTGGACTAGCGGGAGACGAGCAGTTCTTC | CASRIGLAGDEQFF
TRBD1 | - | TRBJ2-1 | TRBV7-9 | TGTGCCAGCAGCTTACCACCGACAGGGAAGAAAGTCAATGAGCAGTTCTTC | CASSLPPTGKKVNEQFF
- | few | TRBJ1-1 | TRBV30 | TGTGCCTGGAGTGTAGTACCGGGGGAAGCTTTCTTT | CAWSVVPGEAFF
TRBD1 | - | TRBJ1-1 | TRBV14 | TGTGCCAGCAGTCAGGGGGGAAGCACTGAAGCTTTCTTT | CASSQGGSTEAFF
TRBD1 | - | TRBJ1-2 | TRBV19 | TGTGCCAGTAGTATGGGACAGGGGTTACGGGCTTATGGCTACACCTTC | CASSMGQGLRAYGYTF
TRBD1 | - | TRBJ2-7 | TRBV28 | TGTGCCAGCAAGACCCCGGGACAGGGGAGGAACGAGCAGTACTTC | CASKTPGQGRNEQYF
- | - | TRBJ1-4 | TRBV7-2 | TGTGCCAGCAGCCTATTTAATGAAAAACTGTTTTTT | CASSLFNEKLFF
TRBD1 | once | TRBJ1-2 | TRBV28 | TGTGCCAGCCGGGACAGGGAGGTCACCTTC | CASRDREVTF
- | - | TRBJ2-7 | TRBV9 | TGTGCCAGCAGCGTAGCTGTCGGAGAGATCTACGAGCAGTACTTC | CASSVAVGEIYEQYF
TRBD2 | once | TRBJ2-7 | TRBV9 | TGTGCCAGCAGCGTAAGCGGGAGGCCTCTCTACGAGCAGTACTTC | CASSVSGRPLYEQYF